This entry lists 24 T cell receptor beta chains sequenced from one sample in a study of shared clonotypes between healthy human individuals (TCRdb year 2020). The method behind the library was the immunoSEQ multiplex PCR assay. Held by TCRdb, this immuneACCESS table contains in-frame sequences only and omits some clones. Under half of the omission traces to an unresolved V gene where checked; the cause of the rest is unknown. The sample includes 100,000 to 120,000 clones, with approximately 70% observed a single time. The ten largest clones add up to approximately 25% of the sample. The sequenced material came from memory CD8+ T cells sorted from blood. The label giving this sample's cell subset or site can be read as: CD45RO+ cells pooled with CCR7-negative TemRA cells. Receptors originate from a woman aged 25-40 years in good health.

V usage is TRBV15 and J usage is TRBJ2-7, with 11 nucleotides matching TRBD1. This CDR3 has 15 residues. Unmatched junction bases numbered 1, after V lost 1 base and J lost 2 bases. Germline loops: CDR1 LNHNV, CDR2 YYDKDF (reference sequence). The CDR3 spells CATSRVGQGAYEQYF. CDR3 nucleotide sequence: TGTGCCACCAGCAGAGTGGGACAGGGGGCCTACGAGCAGTACTTC.

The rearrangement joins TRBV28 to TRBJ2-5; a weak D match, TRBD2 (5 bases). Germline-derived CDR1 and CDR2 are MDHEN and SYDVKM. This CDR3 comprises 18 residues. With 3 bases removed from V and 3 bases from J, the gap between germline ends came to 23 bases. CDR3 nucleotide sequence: TGTGCCAGCAGTTTTTGTGAATGGGCGGGCGCGGCGAAAGAGACCCAGTACTTC. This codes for CASSFCEWAGAAKETQYF.

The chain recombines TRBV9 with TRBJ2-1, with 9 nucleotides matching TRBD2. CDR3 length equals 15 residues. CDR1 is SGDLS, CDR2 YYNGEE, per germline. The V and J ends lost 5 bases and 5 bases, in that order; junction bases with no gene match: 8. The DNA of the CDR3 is TGTGCCAGCAGTGTTAGGGCTAGCGGGAACAATGAGCAGTTCTTC. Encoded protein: CASSVRASGNNEQFF. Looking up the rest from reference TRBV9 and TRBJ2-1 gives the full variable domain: DSGVTQTPKHLITATGQRVTLRCSPRSGDLSVYWYQQSLDQGLQFLIQYYNGEERAKGNILERFSAQQFPDLHSELNLSSLELGDSALYFCASSVRASGNNEQFFGPGTRLTVL.

The CDR3 sequence: CSVVSSKGYTF. CDR3 coding DNA: TGCAGCGTTGTGAGCTCGAAGGGCTACACCTTC. The V and J genes are TRBV29-1 and TRBJ1-2; D is uncertain. Germline loops: CDR1 SQVTM, CDR2 ANQGSEA. The CDR3 consists of 11 residues. V was shortened by 4 bases and J by 8 bases, with 11 bases between the two germline ends.

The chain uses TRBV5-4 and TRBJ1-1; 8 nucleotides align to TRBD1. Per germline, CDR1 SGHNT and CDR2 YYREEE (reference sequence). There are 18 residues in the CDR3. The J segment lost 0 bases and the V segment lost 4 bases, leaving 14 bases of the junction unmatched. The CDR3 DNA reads TGTGCCAGCAGCCTGGGTCGTCAGGGGGCAGGGCTGAACACTGAAGCTTTCTTT. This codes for CASSLGRQGAGLNTEAFF.

The CDR3 region is CASSLWPGTGNYEQYF. For the CDR3, the DNA is TGCGCCAGCAGCCTATGGCCCGGGACAGGGAACTACGAGCAGTACTTC. The chain uses TRBV5-1 and TRBJ2-7, with TRBD1 matching 9 bases. V trimming: 4 bases; J trimming: 3 bases; junction bases outside the gene matches: 11. Germline assignment: CDR1 SGHRS and CDR2 YFSETQ. This CDR3 contains 16 residues.

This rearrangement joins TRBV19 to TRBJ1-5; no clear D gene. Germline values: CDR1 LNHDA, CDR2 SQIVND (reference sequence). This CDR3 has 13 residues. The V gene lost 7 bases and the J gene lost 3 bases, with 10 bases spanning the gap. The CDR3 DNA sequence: TGTGCCAGTACCATAACTCACAATCAGCCCCAGCATTTT. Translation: CASTITHNQPQHF.

The CDR3 nucleotides read TGCGCCAGCAGCCAACCGACAGCAATTAATGAAAAACTGTTTTTT. It is translated as CASSQPTAINEKLFF. The rearrangement links TRBV4-1 to TRBJ1-4; tentatively, D is TRBD1 (5 bases). Germline V CDR1 and CDR2: MGHRA, YSYEKL. V was cut by 2 bases and J by 4 bases, with 11 bases left in between. CDR3 length equals 15 residues.

This chain's CDR3 is CASSEGPYTSTDTQYF. The CDR3 DNA sequence: TGTGCCAGCAGTGAAGGGCCTTATACTAGCACAGATACGCAGTATTTT. V usage is TRBV2 and J usage is TRBJ2-3; D unclear. The CDR3 length is 16 residues. CDR1 is SNHLY, CDR2 FYNNEI, per germline. V gave up 1 base and J gave up 0 bases, with 11 bases separating them. Using reference TRBV2 and TRBJ2-3 for the parts outside the CDR3, the full variable domain is EPEVTQTPSHQVTQMGQEVILRCVPISNHLYFYWYRQILGQKVEFLVSFYNNEISEKSEIFDDQFSVERPDGSNFTLKIRSTKLEDSAMYFCASSEGPYTSTDTQYFGPGTRLTVL.

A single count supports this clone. The CDR3 spells CAISEVSAQRTHSPYEQYF. The CDR3 region has the DNA TGTGCCATCAGTGAGGTTTCAGCCCAGCGAACACACTCCCCCTACGAGCAGTACTTC. The chain is built from TRBV10-3 and TRBJ2-7, with D uncertain. CDR3 length: 19 residues. Looked up from germline, CDR1 is ENHRY and CDR2 is SYGVKD. Trimming cost V 2 bases and J 2 bases, with 25 bases left between them.

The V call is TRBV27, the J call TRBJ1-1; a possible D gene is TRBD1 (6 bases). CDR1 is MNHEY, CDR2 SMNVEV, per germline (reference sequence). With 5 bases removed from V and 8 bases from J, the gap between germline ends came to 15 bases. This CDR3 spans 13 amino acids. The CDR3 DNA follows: TGTGCCAGCAGTCCCTCCCCCGGACAGGAAGCTTTCTTT. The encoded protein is CASSPSPGQEAFF.

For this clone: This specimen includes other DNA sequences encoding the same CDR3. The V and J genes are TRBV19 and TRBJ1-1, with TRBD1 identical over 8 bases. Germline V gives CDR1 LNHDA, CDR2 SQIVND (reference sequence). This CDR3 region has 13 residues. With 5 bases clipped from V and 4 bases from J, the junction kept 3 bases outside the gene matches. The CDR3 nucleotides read TGTGCCAGTAGTCCAGGGGGCGGCACTGAAGCTTTCTTT. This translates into CASSPGGGTEAFF.

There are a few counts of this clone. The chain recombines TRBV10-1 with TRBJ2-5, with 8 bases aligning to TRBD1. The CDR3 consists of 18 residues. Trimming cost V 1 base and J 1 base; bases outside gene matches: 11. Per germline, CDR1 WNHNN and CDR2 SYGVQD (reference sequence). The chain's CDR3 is CASSEYYPGQEPQETQYF. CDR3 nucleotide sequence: TGCGCCAGCAGTGAGTATTATCCGGGACAGGAGCCCCAAGAGACCCAGTACTTC.

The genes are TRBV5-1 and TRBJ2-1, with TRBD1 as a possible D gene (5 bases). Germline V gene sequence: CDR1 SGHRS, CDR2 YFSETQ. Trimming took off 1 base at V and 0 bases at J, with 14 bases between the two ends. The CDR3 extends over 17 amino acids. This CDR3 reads CASSLSPMTASYNEQFF. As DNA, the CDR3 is TGCGCCAGCAGCTTGTCACCGATGACAGCCTCCTACAATGAGCAGTTCTTC. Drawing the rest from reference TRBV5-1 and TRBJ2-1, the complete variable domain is KAGVTQTPRYLIKTRGQQVTLSCSPISGHRSVSWYQQTPGQGLQFLFEYFSETQRNKGNFPGRFSGRQFSNSRSEMNVSTLELGDSALYLCASSLSPMTASYNEQFFGPGTRLTVL.

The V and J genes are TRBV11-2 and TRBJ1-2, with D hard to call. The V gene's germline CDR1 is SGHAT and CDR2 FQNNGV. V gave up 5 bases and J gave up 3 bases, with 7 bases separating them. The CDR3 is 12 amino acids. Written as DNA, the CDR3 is TGTGCCAGCAGCATTTATTACTATGGCTACACCTTC. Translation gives CASSIYYYGYTF.

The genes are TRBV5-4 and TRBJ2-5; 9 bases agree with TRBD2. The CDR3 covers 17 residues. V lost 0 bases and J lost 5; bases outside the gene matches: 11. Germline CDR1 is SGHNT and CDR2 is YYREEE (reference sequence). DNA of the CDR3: TGTGCCAGCAGCTTGGAGGCGGGAGGGCTCGAAGGGGAGACCCAGTACTTC. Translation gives CASSLEAGGLEGETQYF.

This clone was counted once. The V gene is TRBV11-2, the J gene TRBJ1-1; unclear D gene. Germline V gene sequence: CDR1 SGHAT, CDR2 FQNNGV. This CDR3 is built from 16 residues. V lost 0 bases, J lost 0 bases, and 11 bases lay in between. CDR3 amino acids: CASSLDVEGMNTEAFF. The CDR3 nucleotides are TGTGCCAGCAGCTTAGATGTCGAGGGAATGAACACTGAAGCTTTCTTT.

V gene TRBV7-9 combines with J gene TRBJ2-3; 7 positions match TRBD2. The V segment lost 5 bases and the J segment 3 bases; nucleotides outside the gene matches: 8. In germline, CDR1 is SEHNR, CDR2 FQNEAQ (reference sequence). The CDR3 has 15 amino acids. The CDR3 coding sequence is TGTGCCAGCAGCCACCCACTAGCGAGAACAGATACGCAGTATTTT. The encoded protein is CASSHPLARTDTQYF.

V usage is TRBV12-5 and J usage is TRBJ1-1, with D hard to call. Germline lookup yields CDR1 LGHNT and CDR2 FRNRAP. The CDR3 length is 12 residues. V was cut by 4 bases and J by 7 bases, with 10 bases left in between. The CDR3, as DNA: TGTGCTAGTGGTTCCCCCTCGGATGAAGCTTTCTTT. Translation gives CASGSPSDEAFF.

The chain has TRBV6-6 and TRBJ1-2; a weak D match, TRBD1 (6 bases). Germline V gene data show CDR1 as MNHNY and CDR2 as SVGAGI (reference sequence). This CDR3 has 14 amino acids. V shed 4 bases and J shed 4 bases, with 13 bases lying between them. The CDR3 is CASSSQGGGYGYTF. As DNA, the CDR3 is TGTGCCAGCAGTTCTCAAGGGGGTGGCTATGGCTACACCTTC.

The CDR3 loop reads CASSPNQVKFYEQYF. The DNA for the CDR3 is TGTGCCAGCTCACCAAACCAGGTCAAGTTCTACGAGCAGTACTTC. The V call is TRBV18, the J call TRBJ2-7, with D uncertain. The CDR3 consists of 15 residues. Trimming removed 2 bases at V and 3 bases at J, with 14 bases between. Germline CDR1 KGHSH, CDR2 LQKENI.

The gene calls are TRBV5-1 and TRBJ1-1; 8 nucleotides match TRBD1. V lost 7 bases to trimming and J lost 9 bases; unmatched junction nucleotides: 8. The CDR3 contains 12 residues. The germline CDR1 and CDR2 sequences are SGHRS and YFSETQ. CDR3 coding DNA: TGCGCCAGCCGATATTACAGGGGGAAAGCTTTCTTT. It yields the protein CASRYYRGKAFF.

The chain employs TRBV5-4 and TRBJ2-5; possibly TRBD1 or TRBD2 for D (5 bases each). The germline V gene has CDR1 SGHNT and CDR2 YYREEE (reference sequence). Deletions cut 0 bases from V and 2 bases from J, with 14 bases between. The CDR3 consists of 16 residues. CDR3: CASSLDRDGLQETQYF. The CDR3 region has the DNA TGTGCCAGCAGCTTGGATCGGGACGGATTACAAGAGACCCAGTACTTC.

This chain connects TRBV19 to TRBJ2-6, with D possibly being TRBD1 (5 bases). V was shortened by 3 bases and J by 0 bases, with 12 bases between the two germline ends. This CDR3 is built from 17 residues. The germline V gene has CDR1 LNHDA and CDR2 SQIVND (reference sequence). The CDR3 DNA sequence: TGTGCCAGTAGTATGGTAGGGGTTCTCTCTGGGGCCAACGTCCTGACTTTC. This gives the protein CASSMVGVLSGANVLTF.